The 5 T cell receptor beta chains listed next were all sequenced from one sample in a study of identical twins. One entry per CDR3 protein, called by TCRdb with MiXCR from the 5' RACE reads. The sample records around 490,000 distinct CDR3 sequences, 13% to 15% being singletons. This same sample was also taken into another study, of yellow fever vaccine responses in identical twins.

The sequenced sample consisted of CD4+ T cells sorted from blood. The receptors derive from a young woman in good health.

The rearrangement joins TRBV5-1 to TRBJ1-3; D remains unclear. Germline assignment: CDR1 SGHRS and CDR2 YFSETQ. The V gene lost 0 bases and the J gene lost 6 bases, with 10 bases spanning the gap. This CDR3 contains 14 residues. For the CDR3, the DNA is TGCGCCAGCAGCTTGGATACGGTGGAAAACACCATATATTTT. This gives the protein CASSLDTVENTIYF.

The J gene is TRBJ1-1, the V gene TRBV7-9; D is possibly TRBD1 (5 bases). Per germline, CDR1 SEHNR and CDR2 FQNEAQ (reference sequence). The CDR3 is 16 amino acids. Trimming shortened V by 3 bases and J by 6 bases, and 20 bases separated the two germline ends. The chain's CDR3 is CASSFIPSKRGSEAFF. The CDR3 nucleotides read TGTGCCAGCAGCTTCATCCCCTCGAAGAGGGGCTCTGAAGCTTTCTTT.

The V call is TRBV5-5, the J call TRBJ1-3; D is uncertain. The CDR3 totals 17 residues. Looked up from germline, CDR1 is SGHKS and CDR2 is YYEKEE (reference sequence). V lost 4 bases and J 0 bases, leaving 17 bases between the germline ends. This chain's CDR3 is CASSRTGSATSGNTIYF. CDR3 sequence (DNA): TGTGCCAGCAGCCGCACGGGCTCTGCGACCTCTGGAAACACCATATATTTT.

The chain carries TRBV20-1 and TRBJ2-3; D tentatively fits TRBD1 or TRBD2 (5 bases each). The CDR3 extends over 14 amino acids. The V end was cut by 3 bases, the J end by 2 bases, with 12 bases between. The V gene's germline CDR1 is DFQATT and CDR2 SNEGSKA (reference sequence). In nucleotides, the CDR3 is TGCAGTGCTAGGCTGGGACCACCCACAGATACGCAGTATTTT. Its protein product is CSARLGPPTDTQYF.

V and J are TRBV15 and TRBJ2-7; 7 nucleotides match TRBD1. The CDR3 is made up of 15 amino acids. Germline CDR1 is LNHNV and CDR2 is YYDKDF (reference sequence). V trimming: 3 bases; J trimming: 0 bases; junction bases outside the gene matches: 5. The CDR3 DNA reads TGTGCCACCAGCAGTCGGCAGGGGGTCTCCTACGAGCAGTACTTC. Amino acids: CATSSRQGVSYEQYF.